These 17 T cell receptor beta chains were sequenced from one sample in a study of T cells in Graves' hyperthyroidism and ophthalmopathy. The investigators amplified TCR beta CDR3 regions from RNA transcripts. When the TCR CDR3 underwent first-round RT-PCR, the HTBI primer set was used. TCRdb re-called the multiplex PCR reads through MiXCR, storing one row per CDR3 protein. The repertoire holds under 400,000 distinct CDR3 sequences, about 15% seen once, with roughly a fifth in the top ten. Sequenced: blood. These receptors came from a woman between 55 and 75 years old with Graves' ophthalmopathy.

In this sample, this clonotype turned up many times. The chain joins TRBV5-8 to TRBJ2-7; TRBD1 matches 7 bases. Germline CDR1 and CDR2: SGHTS and YDEGEE. After removal of 5 bases from V and 2 bases from J, the junction contained 4 bases not matched to a gene. This CDR3 spans 13 amino acids. The CDR3 nucleotides are TGTGCCAGCAGAAACAGGGGCGCCTACGAGCAGTACTTC. It yields the protein CASRNRGAYEQYF.

The rearrangement uses TRBV7-3 and TRBJ2-1; 8 nucleotides match TRBD1. The germline V gene encodes CDR1 SGHTA and CDR2 FQGTGA. CDR3 length equals 13 residues. The V and J ends lost 2 bases and 8 bases, in that order; junction bases with no gene match: 2. The chain's CDR3 is CASSLQGAHEQFF. As DNA, the CDR3 is TGTGCCAGCAGCTTACAGGGGGCCCATGAGCAGTTCTTC.

At least ten counts were recorded for this clonotype. The chain joins TRBV30 to TRBJ2-2, with a tentative D call TRBD2 (6 bases). Germline CDR1 and CDR2: GTSNPN and SVGIG (reference sequence). This CDR3 comprises 15 residues. V gave up 2 bases and J gave up 5 bases, with 15 bases separating them. The CDR3 here is CAWSRGLGGTGELFF. In DNA, the CDR3 is TGTGCCTGGAGTAGGGGCCTAGGAGGGACCGGGGAGCTGTTTTTT.

This chain connects TRBV7-3 to TRBJ2-3, with a tentative D call TRBD2 (5 bases). Germline values: CDR1 SGHTA, CDR2 FQGTGA. This CDR3 region has 16 residues. V gave up 1 base and J gave up 6 bases, with 17 bases separating them. Here the CDR3 reads CASSLRVVGVVDTQYF. CDR3 DNA: TGTGCCAGCAGCTTAAGAGTAGTGGGAGTAGTGGATACGCAGTATTTT.

The rearrangement uses TRBV30 and TRBJ1-5; D ambiguous. The CDR3 has 15 amino acids. Trimming took off 0 bases at V and 0 bases at J, with 9 bases between the two ends. Germline assignment: CDR1 GTSNPN and CDR2 SVGIG (reference sequence). The CDR3 DNA reads TGTGCCTGGAGTGTACGGGGTACTAGCAATCAGCCCCAGCATTTT. Protein sequence: CAWSVRGTSNQPQHF.

This clonotype has at least ten counts. This chain connects TRBV15 to TRBJ1-1; D gene uncertain. Trimming shortened V by 0 bases and J by 0 bases, and 8 bases separated the two germline ends. The germline V gene encodes CDR1 LNHNV and CDR2 YYDKDF (reference sequence). This CDR3 contains 15 residues. CDR3 residues: CATSREASMNTEAFF. The CDR3 DNA sequence: TGTGCCACCAGCAGAGAAGCATCGATGAACACTGAAGCTTTCTTT. Supplemented by reference TRBV15 and TRBJ1-1, the full variable domain reads DAMVIQNPRYQVTQFGKPVTLSCSQTLNHNVMYWYQQKSSQAPKLLFHYYDKDFNNEADTPDNFQSRRPNTSFCFLDIRSPGLGDTAMYLCATSREASMNTEAFFGQGTRLTVV.

This clonotype was counted once. A much larger clone sits a single nucleotide away, making a read error possible. This chain connects TRBV5-1 to TRBJ2-6; 8 positions match TRBD1. Germline values: CDR1 SGHRS, CDR2 YFSETQ. The V gene end was trimmed by 2 bases and the J gene end by 0 bases; junction bases not matched to a gene: 7. The CDR3 is 18 amino acids. This chain's CDR3 is CASSLGTGIGSGANVLTF. In DNA form, the CDR3 reads TGCGCCAGCAGCTTAGGGACAGGTATCGGCTCTGGGGCCAACGTCCTGACTTTC.

This clonotype came up many times. This sequence joins TRBV2 and TRBJ1-5; tentative D call: TRBD1 (5 bases). This CDR3 has 16 residues. V gave up 7 bases and J gave up 8 bases, with 24 bases separating them. Germline-derived CDR1 and CDR2 are SNHLY and FYNNEI. The chain's CDR3 is CASTLDGQGTTEPQHF. CDR3 DNA sequence: TGTGCCAGCACTTTAGATGGCCAGGGTACGACGGAGCCCCAGCATTTT.

This clonotype occurred a few times. The chain has TRBV6-1 and TRBJ2-1; D is undetermined. This CDR3 is built from 12 residues. V was clipped by 5 bases and J by 13 bases, with 15 bases between them. Germline CDR1 and CDR2: MNHNS and SASEGT. The CDR3 is CASSYDTPVQFF. CDR3 nucleotide sequence: TGTGCCAGCAGTTATGACACCCCGGTCCAGTTCTTC.

Only a few counts were recorded for this clonotype. The rearrangement links TRBV12-3 or TRBV12-4 to TRBJ2-4, with 9 bases fitting TRBD1. V was clipped by 5 bases and J by 9 bases; unmatched bases: 8. The CDR3 is 14 amino acids. The CDR3 loop reads CASSDTGGVGIQYF. Here the CDR3 DNA reads TGTGCCAGCAGTGACACAGGGGGCGTGGGCATTCAGTACTTC.

This chain links TRBV4-1 with TRBJ2-7, with 11 bases identical to TRBD2. V shed 0 bases, J shed 0 bases, and the junction held 4 bases outside the gene matches. Germline V gene sequence: CDR1 MGHRA, CDR2 YSYEKL. CDR3 size: 17 residues. CDR3 nucleotide sequence: TGCGCCAGCAGCCAAGATCGTGGGACTAGCGGCTCCTACGAGCAGTACTTC. Protein product: CASSQDRGTSGSYEQYF.

Ten or more counts support this clonotype. The chain recombines TRBV11-2 with TRBJ2-7; a weak D match, TRBD1 (6 bases). Germline-derived CDR1 and CDR2 are SGHAT and FQNNGV. The CDR3 has 13 amino acids. V dropped 5 bases and J dropped 3 bases, with 11 bases sitting between them. The CDR3 protein is CASSLGQNYEQYF. In DNA form, the CDR3 reads TGTGCCAGCAGCCTAGGACAGAACTACGAGCAGTACTTC.

This clonotype was counted at least ten times. V and J are TRBV28 and TRBJ2-7, with D unresolved. Trimming left V 5 bases short and J 3 bases short, with 5 bases between. CDR3 length: 11 amino acids. Germline V gene sequence: CDR1 MDHEN, CDR2 SYDVKM. CDR3 sequence: CASSTNYEQYF. The CDR3 nucleotides are TGTGCCAGCAGTACCAACTACGAGCAGTACTTC.

This clonotype was seen only a few times. The V and J genes are TRBV28 and TRBJ2-1, with D hard to call. V was clipped by 6 bases and J by 9 bases, with 9 bases between them. The CDR3 sequence is 11 residues long. The germline V gene has CDR1 MDHEN and CDR2 SYDVKM. CDR3 loop: CASRRGVEQFF. In DNA, the CDR3 is TGTGCCAGCAGGCGTGGGGTTGAGCAGTTCTTC.

In this sample, this clonotype turned up many times. The V gene is TRBV6-5, the J gene TRBJ1-2, with TRBD1 identical over 8 bases. The CDR3 sequence is 17 residues long. Germline V CDR1 and CDR2: MNHEY, SVGAGI. Germline trimming cut 0 bases from V and 4 bases from J; bases unmatched to any gene: 10. CDR3 in DNA: TGTGCCAGCAGTTACTCGGGACAGGCCTCCGGGGGCTATGGCTACACCTTC. This gives the protein CASSYSGQASGGYGYTF.

This clonotype turned up a few times. The J gene is TRBJ2-7, the V gene TRBV7-8; D is perhaps TRBD2 (6 bases). Trimming cost V 5 bases and J 3 bases, with 14 bases left between them. The length of the CDR3 is 14 residues. CDR1 and CDR2 from the germline V gene are SGHVS and FQNEAQ. In DNA, the CDR3 is TGTGCCAGCAGCGGGCGGGGCGGACTCTACGAGCAGTACTTC. Protein: CASSGRGGLYEQYF.

V usage is TRBV6-1 and J usage is TRBJ2-3; 7 nucleotides agree with TRBD2. With V trimmed by 8 bases and J by 8 bases, 13 bases remained unmatched. The CDR3 is 14 residues long. Germline assignment: CDR1 MNHNS and CDR2 SASEGT. As DNA, the CDR3 is TGTGCCAGCTTGCCCCGCTGGGGCGGGGGTACGCAGTATTTT. Translating it yields CASLPRWGGGTQYF.